The 28 T cell receptor beta chains below were found in one sample sequenced in a study of cytomegalovirus exposure and HLA in healthy donors. The PCR made use of 60 Vbeta and 13 Jbeta primers. TCRdb's copy holds only in-frame clones and misses some; the assay was immunoSEQ multiplex PCR. Among 100,000 to 130,000 clones, approximately 80% were seen once, and the ten largest hold 4% to 5%. What was sequenced was PBMCs. These receptors all stem from a male donor in good health and CMV-seronegative.

The chain couples TRBV6-5 to TRBJ2-7; 8 nucleotides line up with TRBD1. Trimming took 4 bases from V and 2 from J; bases not matched to a gene: 10. The CDR3 has 16 amino acids. CDR1 is MNHEY, CDR2 SVGAGI, per germline. The CDR3 spells CASSSEQGVGPYEQYF. In DNA form, the CDR3 reads TGTGCCAGCAGTTCGGAACAGGGGGTAGGTCCCTACGAGCAGTACTTC.

This clone was counted only a few times. This chain joins TRBV14 and TRBJ2-6; D possibly corresponds to TRBD1 (6 bases). V was cut by 0 bases and J by 3 bases, with 12 bases left in between. This CDR3 is 17 amino acids long. Germline CDR1 reads SGHDN; CDR2 reads FVKESK. CDR3 sequence: CASSQDPKTGGANVLTF. Here the CDR3 DNA reads TGTGCCAGCAGCCAAGATCCGAAGACAGGTGGGGCCAACGTCCTGACTTTC.

This clone was counted a few times. The rearrangement uses TRBV7-9 and TRBJ2-2; the match to TRBD2 covers 10 bases. Trimming took 5 bases from V and 3 from J; bases not matched to a gene: 6. The CDR3 has 16 residues. The germline CDR1 and CDR2 sequences are SEHNR and FQNEAQ (reference sequence). CDR3 sequence: CASSLWTSGYTGELFF. Written as DNA, the CDR3 is TGTGCCAGCAGCCTTTGGACTAGCGGTTACACCGGGGAGCTGTTTTTT.

The gene calls are TRBV27 and TRBJ2-5; a possible D gene is TRBD2 (5 bases). This CDR3 contains 14 residues. Deletions cut 5 bases from V and 5 bases from J, with 15 bases between. Germline V gives CDR1 MNHEY, CDR2 SMNVEV (reference sequence). The CDR3 spells CASSPRGRGETQYF. In nucleotides, the CDR3 is TGTGCCAGCAGTCCGCGCGGTCGAGGGGAGACCCAGTACTTC.

The V call is TRBV6-5, the J call TRBJ1-5; TRBD1 might be the D (5 bases). The CDR3 spans 13 residues. CDR1 is MNHEY, CDR2 SVGAGI, per germline. V lost 3 bases to trimming and J lost 7 bases, with 10 bases between them. The CDR3 loop is CASSYDRRQPQHF. The DNA of the CDR3 is TGTGCCAGCAGTTATGACAGACGACAGCCCCAGCATTTT.

This clone was detected only once. The rearrangement links TRBV30 to TRBJ2-3; 12 bases are shared with TRBD2. The V gene's germline CDR1 is GTSNPN and CDR2 SVGIG (reference sequence). The CDR3 sequence is 20 residues long. V lost 1 base, J lost 1 base, and 15 bases stayed unmatched. The CDR3 nucleotides read TGTGCCTGGAGTGGAAGAGGTTCCCTAGCGGGAGGGCTGGGCACAGATACGCAGTATTTT. Residues: CAWSGRGSLAGGLGTDTQYF.

This rearrangement joins TRBV27 to TRBJ2-1; 7 nucleotides line up with TRBD2. The CDR3 has 14 residues. Germline CDR1 reads MNHEY; CDR2 reads SMNVEV (reference sequence). V gave up 3 bases and J gave up 9 bases; unmatched junction bases: 8. For the CDR3, the DNA is TGTGCCAGCAGTTTCACCGGGGGGATCGGTGAGCAGTTCTTC. Translating it yields CASSFTGGIGEQFF.

CDR3: CASSALGGQGIEQYF. Here the CDR3 DNA reads TGTGCCAGCAGCGCGTTAGGAGGACAGGGGATCGAGCAGTACTTC. The chain is built from TRBV11-3 and TRBJ2-7, with 9 bases that match TRBD1. Germline V gene lookup returns CDR1 SGHNT and CDR2 YENEEA. With V trimmed by 5 bases and J by 6 bases, 11 bases remained unmatched. The CDR3 contains 15 residues.

This clone was seen more than once but under ten times. Relative to the germline gene, one junction end is altered; a read error may explain this. The chain links TRBV18 to TRBJ2-7; D gene uncertain. CDR1 KGHSH and CDR2 LQKENI come from the germline V gene. CDR3 length: 12 residues. The CDR3 loop reads CASSPPGPVLNF. The DNA for the CDR3 is TGTGCCAGCTCACCACCTGGGCCCGTTTTGAACTTC. Full variable domain (remainder filled in from reference TRBV18 and TRBJ2-7): NAGVMQNPRHLVRRRGQEARLRCSPMKGHSHVYWYRQLPEEGLKFMVYLQKENIIDESGMPKERFSAEFPKEGPSILRIQQVVRGDSAAYFCASSPPGPVLNFGPGTRLTVT.

This sequence joins TRBV18 and TRBJ1-1, with D hard to call. Germline CDR1 is KGHSH and CDR2 is LQKENI. This CDR3 region has 13 residues. V gave up 6 bases and J gave up 2 bases, with 10 bases separating them. The DNA of the CDR3 is TGTGCCAGCTCGCGGGCCCAAAACACTGAAGCTTTCTTT. Encoded protein: CASSRAQNTEAFF. The variable domain in full, with the rest retrieved from reference TRBV18 and TRBJ1-1, is NAGVMQNPRHLVRRRGQEARLRCSPMKGHSHVYWYRQLPEEGLKFMVYLQKENIIDESGMPKERFSAEFPKEGPSILRIQQVVRGDSAAYFCASSRAQNTEAFFGQGTRLTVV.

This clone was observed a few times. This chain joins TRBV27 and TRBJ2-6, with 7 nucleotides matching TRBD2. Germline CDR1 is MNHEY and CDR2 is SMNVEV (reference sequence). The CDR3 covers 15 residues. V was pared by 7 bases and J by 3 bases, with 6 bases of the junction left unmatched. The CDR3: CASTPGGRGANVLTF. The CDR3, as DNA: TGTGCCAGCACTCCGGGGGGTCGTGGGGCCAACGTCCTGACTTTC.

The count of this clone is one. The chain joins TRBV4-1 to TRBJ1-2; D perhaps matches TRBD1 (5 bases). This CDR3 region has 14 residues. Trimming took 1 base from V and 5 from J, leaving 11 bases between them. In germline, CDR1 is MGHRA, CDR2 YSYEKL. The CDR3 DNA follows: TGCGCCAGCAGCCAAGTTACAGGCGATTATGGCTACACCTTC. Its translation: CASSQVTGDYGYTF.

The CDR3 nucleotides read TGCAGCGTTGAAAGCGGGGTGGGAGGGTCAGGCTATGGCTACACCTTC. Its translation is CSVESGVGGSGYGYTF. The gene calls are TRBV29-1 and TRBJ1-2; D unresolved. The CDR3 consists of 16 residues. Trimming left V 2 bases short and J 4 bases short, with 20 bases between. Germline values: CDR1 SQVTM, CDR2 ANQGSEA.

The chain is built from TRBV27 and TRBJ2-3, with 11 bases aligning to TRBD2. This CDR3 is built from 17 residues. V trimming: 9 bases; J trimming: 0 bases; junction bases outside the gene matches: 11. Germline CDR1 MNHEY, CDR2 SMNVEV (reference sequence). Written as DNA, the CDR3 is TGTGCCAGTTTCTCCCGACTAGCGGGAATTAGCACAGATACGCAGTATTTT. Protein: CASFSRLAGISTDTQYF.

The chain combines TRBV28 with TRBJ2-5, with 7 bases fitting TRBD1. This CDR3 spans 14 amino acids. The ends lost 5 bases at V and 5 bases at J; junction bases unmatched: 8. Germline-derived CDR1 and CDR2 are MDHEN and SYDVKM. In DNA, the CDR3 is TGTGCCAGCAGTACAAGGACAGGTCAGGAGACCCAGTACTTC. Translation: CASSTRTGQETQYF.

Remarks on this clone: Compared with germline, one end of the junction differs, possibly owing to a read error. The CDR3 here is CASSLGDRGNSEAFF. The CDR3 region has the DNA TGTGCCAGCAGCTTGGGGGACAGGGGGAACTCTGAAGCTTTCTTT. The chain combines TRBV5-4 with TRBJ1-1; 11 bases line up with TRBD1. Germline V gene lookup returns CDR1 SGHNT and CDR2 YYREEE (reference sequence). The CDR3 is 15 amino acids.

V usage is TRBV10-2 and J usage is TRBJ2-7, with 8 bases aligning to TRBD1. Per the germline V gene, CDR1 is WSHSY and CDR2 is SAAADI. Unmatched junction bases numbered 14, after V lost 5 bases and J lost 2 bases. The length of the CDR3 is 17 residues. The CDR3 region is CASSRDRIGGMTYEQYF. In DNA, the CDR3 is TGCGCCAGCAGTCGGGACAGGATCGGGGGAATGACCTACGAGCAGTACTTC.

The J gene is TRBJ2-5, the V gene TRBV7-2, with 8 bases aligning to TRBD2. Trimming took 5 bases from V and 11 from J; bases not matched to a gene: 16. CDR3 length: 15 residues. Germline-derived CDR1 and CDR2 are SGHTA and FQGNSA. CDR3 nucleotide sequence: TGTGCCAGCAGCCTAGAGGGTAGCGGGAAGAAATTTCAGTACTTC. This sequence encodes CASSLEGSGKKFQYF.

The J gene is TRBJ2-7, the V gene TRBV18; tentative D call: TRBD2 (5 bases). This CDR3 contains 12 residues. V was shortened by 2 bases and J by 7 bases, with 9 bases between the two germline ends. Germline loops: CDR1 KGHSH, CDR2 LQKENI. Here the CDR3 DNA reads TGTGCCAGCTCACCAGTCCCGGGGGAGCAGTACTTC. Translating it yields CASSPVPGEQYF.

In its sample, this clone was seen once. The genes are TRBV7-9 and TRBJ1-4; 10 bases map to TRBD1. The CDR3 has 16 amino acids. Losses at the gene ends were 1 base for V and 8 bases for J; bases not matched to a gene: 7. From germline, CDR1 is SEHNR and CDR2 FQNEAQ (reference sequence). The CDR3 region has the DNA TGTGCCAGCAGCTTAGAGAGGGGACAGGGGTACGAAAAACTGTTTTTT. Residues: CASSLERGQGYEKLFF.

The V and J genes are TRBV27 and TRBJ1-1, with TRBD1 as a possible D gene (6 bases). Deletions cut 5 bases from V and 1 base from J, with 14 bases between. Germline values: CDR1 MNHEY, CDR2 SMNVEV (reference sequence). The CDR3 sequence is 15 residues long. This CDR3 reads CASSRWTETNTEAFF. CDR3 coding DNA: TGTGCCAGCAGTCGTTGGACAGAGACGAACACTGAAGCTTTCTTT.

The V and J genes are TRBV14 and TRBJ2-5, with TRBD1 matching 7 bases. Germline V lookup: CDR1 SGHDN, CDR2 FVKESK. Trimming cost V 3 bases and J 0 bases; bases outside gene matches: 10. This CDR3 region has 17 residues. The CDR3 here is CASSQRDSHRYQETQYF. The CDR3 DNA sequence: TGTGCCAGCAGCCAGAGGGACAGCCACCGGTACCAAGAGACCCAGTACTTC.

The V call is TRBV9, the J call TRBJ2-2; maybe TRBD2 (5 bases). This CDR3 is built from 14 residues. Trimming cost V 0 bases and J 8 bases, with 11 bases left between them. CDR1 and CDR2 (germline): SGDLS, YYNGEE. In DNA form, the CDR3 reads TGTGCCAGCAGCGTAGAGGCGAGGGTTGGGGAGCTGTTTTTT. It is translated as CASSVEARVGELFF.

The genes are TRBV15 and TRBJ2-5; weak D call: TRBD1 (5 bases). The CDR3 is made up of 16 amino acids. CDR1 is LNHNV and CDR2 is YYDKDF in the germline V gene (reference sequence). Trimming removed 0 bases at V and 0 bases at J, with 11 bases between. CDR3 DNA: TGTGCCACCAGCAGAGATCCTAAGGGGAACCAAGAGACCCAGTACTTC. The encoded protein is CATSRDPKGNQETQYF. Variable domain in full (rest from reference TRBV15 and TRBJ2-5): DAMVIQNPRYQVTQFGKPVTLSCSQTLNHNVMYWYQQKSSQAPKLLFHYYDKDFNNEADTPDNFQSRRPNTSFCFLDIRSPGLGDTAMYLCATSRDPKGNQETQYFGPGTRLLVL.

The chain employs TRBV7-6 and TRBJ2-1; a possible D gene is TRBD1 (5 bases). CDR1 and CDR2 (germline): SGHVS, FNYEAQ. The CDR3 covers 13 residues. Deletions cut 3 bases from V and 6 bases from J, with 9 bases between. CDR3 nucleotides: TGTGCCAGCAGCTTTGGGGCGATCAATGAGCAGTTCTTC. Protein sequence: CASSFGAINEQFF.

The chain links TRBV7-2 to TRBJ2-1, with 15 bases identical to TRBD2. Per germline, CDR1 SGHTA and CDR2 FQGNSA. The V and J ends lost 5 bases and 8 bases, in that order; junction bases with no gene match: 13. The CDR3 spans 18 residues. For the CDR3, the DNA is TGTGCCAGCAGCCCCCTAAAGGGGGGACTAGCGGGAGGTGATGAGCAGTTCTTC. Translation: CASSPLKGGLAGGDEQFF.

The V and J genes are TRBV11-1 and TRBJ1-2; 7 nucleotides agree with TRBD1. The CDR3 sequence is 15 residues long. CDR1 SGHAT and CDR2 FQDESV come from the germline V gene (reference sequence). The junction had 13 bases not matched to a gene; V was cut back by 4 bases and J by 8 bases. In DNA form, the CDR3 reads TGTGCCAGCAGCTCCCAGGAGGACAGGTTAGGCGGCTACACCTTC. Protein sequence: CASSSQEDRLGGYTF.

V usage is TRBV30 and J usage is TRBJ1-1, with TRBD1 matching 10 bases. The CDR3 runs 13 residues. The J segment lost 5 bases and the V segment lost 2 bases, leaving 2 bases of the junction unmatched. The germline CDR1 and CDR2 sequences are GTSNPN and SVGIG (reference sequence). The CDR3 protein is CAWSKGQGTEAFF. CDR3 coding DNA: TGTGCCTGGAGTAAGGGACAGGGGACTGAAGCTTTCTTT.